Sequencing of this T cell receptor beta chain was carried out in a study of blood T cell repertoires in COVID-19. As for the study in general: The analysed material was cDNA or gDNA that came from T cells, B-cell-depleted T cells, or PBMCs.

Some clones are missing from TCRdb's copy, which holds only in-frame ones; the method was immunoSEQ multiplex PCR. The sample holds about 490,000 clones, approximately 83% seen once. V gave up 2 bases and J gave up 1 base, with 14 bases separating them. Looked up from germline, CDR1 is MNHNS and CDR2 is SASEGT. The CDR3 is 16 amino acids. V is TRBV6-1 and J is TRBJ1-1; D may be TRBD1 (6 bases). The origin of this receptor is a human donor in a cohort sampled during active COVID-19. The source material was peripheral blood. CDR3 loop: CASSEFSTGENTEAFF. The CDR3 bases are TGTGCCAGCAGTGAATTCTCGACAGGAGAGAACACTGAAGCTTTCTTT.